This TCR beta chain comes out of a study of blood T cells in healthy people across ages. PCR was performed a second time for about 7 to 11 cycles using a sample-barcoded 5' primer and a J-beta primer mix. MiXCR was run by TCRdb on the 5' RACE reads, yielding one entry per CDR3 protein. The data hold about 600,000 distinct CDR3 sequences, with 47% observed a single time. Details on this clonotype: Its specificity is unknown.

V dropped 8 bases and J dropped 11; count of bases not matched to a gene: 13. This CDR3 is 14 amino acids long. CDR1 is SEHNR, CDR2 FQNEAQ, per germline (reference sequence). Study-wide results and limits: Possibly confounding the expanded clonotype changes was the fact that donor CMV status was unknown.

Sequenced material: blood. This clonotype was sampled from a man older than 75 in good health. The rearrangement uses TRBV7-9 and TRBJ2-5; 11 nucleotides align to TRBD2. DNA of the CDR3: TGTGCCAGCGGCGGGACTAGCGGTTACAATGAGCAGTACTTC. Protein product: CASGGTSGYNEQYF.